This entry describes one TCR beta chain. The antigen is undetermined. The CDR3 contains 15 residues. Germline CDR1 reads KGHSH; CDR2 reads LQKENI. Trimming left V 2 bases short and J 8 bases short, with 15 bases between. These data belong to a study of T cell responses to AZD1222 COVID-19 vaccine. Measured with immunoSEQ multiplex PCR; TCRdb has only the in-frame clones, and not every one. Altogether approximately 150,000 clones are present, approximately 90% being singletons, with the ten largest covering roughly 2.5%. Study conclusions and caveats: There were vaccine-associated CD4 TCRs across spike, dominant at 160-218 and 743-854. The donor group comprised mostly white British people and more females; the analysis possibly underestimated clonal diversity. In all cases, repertoires were sampled only after the peak T cell response.

Source: peripheral blood, taken on day 0 of AZD1222 vaccination. The chain joins TRBV18 to TRBJ1-4, with D unresolved. The origin of this receptor is an adult in good health. The CDR3 region is CASSPNGRDFEKLFF. The CDR3 region has the DNA TGTGCCAGCTCACCAAACGGTCGAGATTTCGAAAAACTGTTTTTT. The entire variable domain, with the rest obtained from reference TRBV18 and TRBJ1-4, is as follows: NAGVMQNPRHLVRRRGQEARLRCSPMKGHSHVYWYRQLPEEGLKFMVYLQKENIIDESGMPKERFSAEFPKEGPSILRIQQVVRGDSAAYFCASSPNGRDFEKLFFGSGTQLSVL.